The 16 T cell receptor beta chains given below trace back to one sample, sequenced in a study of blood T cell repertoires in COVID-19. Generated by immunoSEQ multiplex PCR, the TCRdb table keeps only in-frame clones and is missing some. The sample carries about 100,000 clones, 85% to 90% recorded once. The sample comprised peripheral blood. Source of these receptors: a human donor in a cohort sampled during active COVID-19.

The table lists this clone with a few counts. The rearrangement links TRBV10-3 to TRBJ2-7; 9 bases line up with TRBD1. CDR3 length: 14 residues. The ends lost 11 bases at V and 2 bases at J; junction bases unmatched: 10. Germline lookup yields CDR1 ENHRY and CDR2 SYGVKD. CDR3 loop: CAVAQGAMAYEQYF. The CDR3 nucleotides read TGTGCCGTCGCACAGGGGGCGATGGCCTACGAGCAGTACTTC.

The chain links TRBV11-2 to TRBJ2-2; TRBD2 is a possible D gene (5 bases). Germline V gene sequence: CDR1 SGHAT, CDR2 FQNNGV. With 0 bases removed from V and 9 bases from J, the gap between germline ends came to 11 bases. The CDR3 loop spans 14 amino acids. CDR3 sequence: CASSLEASRRELFF. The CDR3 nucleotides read TGTGCCAGCAGCTTAGAGGCTAGCAGGCGGGAGCTGTTTTTT.

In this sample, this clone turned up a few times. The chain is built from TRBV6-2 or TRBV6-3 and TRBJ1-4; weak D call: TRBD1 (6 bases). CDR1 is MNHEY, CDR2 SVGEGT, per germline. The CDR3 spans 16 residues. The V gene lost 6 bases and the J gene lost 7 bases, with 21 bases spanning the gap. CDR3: CASSNRGQLYGEKLFF. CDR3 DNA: TGTGCCAGCAGCAACCGCGGACAGCTCTACGGTGAAAAACTGTTTTTT.

Here the CDR3 DNA reads TGTGCCAGCAGCTTAGTCCAGCCGGTCACTAGCGGGAGTAGTGAGACCCAGTACTTC. This sequence encodes CASSLVQPVTSGSSETQYF. J is TRBJ2-5 and V is TRBV11-2, with 11 bases aligning to TRBD2. In germline, CDR1 is SGHAT, CDR2 FQNNGV. The CDR3 sequence is 19 residues long. Losses at the gene ends were 1 base for V and 5 bases for J; bases not matched to a gene: 15.

CDR3 loop: CASSTPGQGIDYGYTF. The CDR3 DNA reads as TGTGCCAGTAGTACCCCGGGACAGGGAATCGACTATGGCTACACCTTC. The chain combines TRBV19 with TRBJ1-2; 9 bases fit TRBD1. Unmatched junction bases numbered 9, after V lost 4 bases and J lost 3 bases. Germline V CDR1 and CDR2: LNHDA, SQIVND (reference sequence). The CDR3 is 16 amino acids.

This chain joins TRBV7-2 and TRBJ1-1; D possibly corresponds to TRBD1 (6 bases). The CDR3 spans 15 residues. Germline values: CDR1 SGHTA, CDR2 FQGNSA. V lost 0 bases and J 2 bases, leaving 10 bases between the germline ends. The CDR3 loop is CASSLAPGANTEAFF. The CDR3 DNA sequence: TGTGCCAGCAGCTTAGCACCAGGGGCAAACACTGAAGCTTTCTTT. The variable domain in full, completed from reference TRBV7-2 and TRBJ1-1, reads GAGVSQSPSNKVTEKGKDVELRCDPISGHTALYWYRQSLGQGLEFLIYFQGNSAPDKSGLPSDRFSAERTGGSVSTLTIQRTQQEDSAVYLCASSLAPGANTEAFFGQGTRLTVV.

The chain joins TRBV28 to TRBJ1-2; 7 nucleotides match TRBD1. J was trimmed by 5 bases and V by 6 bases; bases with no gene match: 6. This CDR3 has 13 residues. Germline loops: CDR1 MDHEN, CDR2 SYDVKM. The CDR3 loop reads CASSLTGSYGYTF. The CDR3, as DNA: TGTGCCAGCAGCCTGACAGGGTCTTATGGCTACACCTTC.

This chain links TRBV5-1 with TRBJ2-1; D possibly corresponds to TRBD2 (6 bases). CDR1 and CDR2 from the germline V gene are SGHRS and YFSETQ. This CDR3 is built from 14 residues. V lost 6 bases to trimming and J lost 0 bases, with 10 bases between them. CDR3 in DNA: TGCGCCAGCACGCGGGAACCCTCCTACAATGAGCAGTTCTTC. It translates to CASTREPSYNEQFF.

CDR3 protein: CASSLDQGGGYTF. The CDR3 coding sequence is TGTGCCAGCAGCTTGGATCAGGGGGGTGGCTACACCTTC. The chain is built from TRBV5-6 and TRBJ1-2, with TRBD1 matching 7 bases. The junction had 3 bases not matched to a gene; V was cut back by 0 bases and J by 7 bases. CDR1 and CDR2 (germline): SGHDT, YYEEEE. The CDR3 is 13 residues long. Full variable domain (outside the CDR3, taken from reference TRBV5-6 and TRBJ1-2): DAGVTQSPTHLIKTRGQQVTLRCSPKSGHDTVSWYQQALGQGPQFIFQYYEEEERQRGNFPDRFSGHQFPNYSSELNVNALLLGDSALYLCASSLDQGGGYTFGSGTRLTVV.

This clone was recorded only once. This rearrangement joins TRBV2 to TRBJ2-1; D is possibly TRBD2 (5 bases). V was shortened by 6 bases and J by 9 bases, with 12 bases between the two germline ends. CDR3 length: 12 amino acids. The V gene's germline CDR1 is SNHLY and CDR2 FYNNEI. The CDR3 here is CASRVDSVEQFF. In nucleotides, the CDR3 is TGTGCCAGCAGGGTGGACTCCGTTGAGCAGTTCTTC.

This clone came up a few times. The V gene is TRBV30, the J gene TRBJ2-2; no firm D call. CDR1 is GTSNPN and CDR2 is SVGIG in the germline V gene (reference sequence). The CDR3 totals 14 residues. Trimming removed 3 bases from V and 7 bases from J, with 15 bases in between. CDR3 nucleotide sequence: TGTGCCTGGAGAAAAACTACGGATTTCGGGGAGCTGTTTTTT. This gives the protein CAWRKTTDFGELFF.

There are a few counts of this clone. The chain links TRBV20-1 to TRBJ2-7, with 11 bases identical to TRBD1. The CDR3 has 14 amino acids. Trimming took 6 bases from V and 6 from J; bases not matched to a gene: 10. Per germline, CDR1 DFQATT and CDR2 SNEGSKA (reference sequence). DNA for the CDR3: TGCAGTGCCAGTTGGGGACAGGGGGTGGTCGAGCAGTACTTC. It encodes CSASWGQGVVEQYF.

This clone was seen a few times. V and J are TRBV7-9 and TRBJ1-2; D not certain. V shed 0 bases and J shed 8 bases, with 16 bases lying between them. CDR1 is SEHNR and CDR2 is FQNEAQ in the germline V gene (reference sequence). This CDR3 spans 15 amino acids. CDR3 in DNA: TGTGCCAGCAGCTTAGCGGAATGGAGCCGGGAAGGCTACACCTTC. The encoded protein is CASSLAEWSREGYTF.

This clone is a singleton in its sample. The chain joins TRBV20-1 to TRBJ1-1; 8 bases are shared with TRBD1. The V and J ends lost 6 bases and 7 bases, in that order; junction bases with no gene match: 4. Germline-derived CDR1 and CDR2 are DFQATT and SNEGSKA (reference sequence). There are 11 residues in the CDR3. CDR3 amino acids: CSAEGQGEAFF. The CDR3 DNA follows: TGCAGTGCGGAAGGACAGGGTGAAGCTTTCTTT.

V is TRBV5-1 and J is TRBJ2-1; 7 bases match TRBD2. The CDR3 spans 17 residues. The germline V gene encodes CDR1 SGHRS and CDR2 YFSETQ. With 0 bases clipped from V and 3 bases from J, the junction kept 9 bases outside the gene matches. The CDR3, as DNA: TGCGCCAGCAGCTTGGGATTCTCGCGGGGGAACTACAATGAGCAGTTCTTC. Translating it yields CASSLGFSRGNYNEQFF. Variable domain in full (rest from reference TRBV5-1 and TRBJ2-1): KAGVTQTPRYLIKTRGQQVTLSCSPISGHRSVSWYQQTPGQGLQFLFEYFSETQRNKGNFPGRFSGRQFSNSRSEMNVSTLELGDSALYLCASSLGFSRGNYNEQFFGPGTRLTVL.

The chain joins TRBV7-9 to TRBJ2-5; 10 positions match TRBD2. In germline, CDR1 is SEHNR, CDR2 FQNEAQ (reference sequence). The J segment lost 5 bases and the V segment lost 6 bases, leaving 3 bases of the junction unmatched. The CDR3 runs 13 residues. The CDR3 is CASSLAGAETQYF. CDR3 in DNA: TGTGCCAGCAGTCTAGCGGGAGCGGAGACCCAGTACTTC.